Listed here is a single T cell receptor (beta chain). With 2 bases removed from V and 2 bases from J, the gap between germline ends came to 10 bases. This CDR3 spans 15 amino acids. Germline V lookup: CDR1 ENHRY, CDR2 SYGVKD. The data were taken from a study of Ad26.COV2.S vaccination and SARS-CoV-2 variants. Treatment denoted: 15 to 20 received Ad26.COV2.S at low or high dose, single or two shots; about 5 received placebo; per-sample allocation not given. Sampling was done on day 63 after the first vaccine or placebo injection. TCRdb's copy holds only in-frame clones and misses some; the assay was immunoSEQ multiplex PCR. This table holds hundreds of thousands of clones, roughly 90% found once.

The J gene is TRBJ1-5, the V gene TRBV10-3; no clear D gene. The clonotype originates from a person aged 18-65 years who received the Ad26.COV2.S COVID-19 vaccine or a placebo. Material: peripheral blood, obtained in a trial of Ad26.COV2.S vaccine versus placebo. The CDR3 is CAISEGQAGNQPQHF. The CDR3 DNA reads TGTGCCATCAGTGAGGGTCAGGCGGGCAATCAGCCCCAGCATTTT.